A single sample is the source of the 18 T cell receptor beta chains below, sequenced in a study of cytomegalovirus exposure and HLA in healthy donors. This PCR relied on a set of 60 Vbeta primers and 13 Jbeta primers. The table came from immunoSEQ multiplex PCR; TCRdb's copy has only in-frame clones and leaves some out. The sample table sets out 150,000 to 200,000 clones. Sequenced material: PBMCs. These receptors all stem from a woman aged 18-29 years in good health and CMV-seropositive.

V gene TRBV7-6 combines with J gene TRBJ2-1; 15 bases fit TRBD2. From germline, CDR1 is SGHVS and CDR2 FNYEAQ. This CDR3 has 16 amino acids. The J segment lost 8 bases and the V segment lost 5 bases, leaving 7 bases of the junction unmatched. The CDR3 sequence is CASSLGLAGGQDEQFF. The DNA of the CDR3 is TGTGCCAGCAGCCTTGGACTAGCGGGAGGGCAGGATGAGCAGTTCTTC. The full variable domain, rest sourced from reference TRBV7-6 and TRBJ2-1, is GAGVSQSPRYKVTKRGQDVALRCDPISGHVSLYWYRQALGQGPEFLTYFNYEAQQDKSGLPNDRFSAERPEGSISTLTIQRTEQRDSAMYRCASSLGLAGGQDEQFFGPGTRLTVL.

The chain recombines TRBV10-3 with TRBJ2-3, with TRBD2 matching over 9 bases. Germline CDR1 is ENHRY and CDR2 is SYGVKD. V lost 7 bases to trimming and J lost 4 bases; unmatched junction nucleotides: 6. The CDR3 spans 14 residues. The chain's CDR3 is CAIKIAGDADTQYF. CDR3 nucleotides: TGTGCCATCAAGATAGCGGGGGACGCAGATACGCAGTATTTT.

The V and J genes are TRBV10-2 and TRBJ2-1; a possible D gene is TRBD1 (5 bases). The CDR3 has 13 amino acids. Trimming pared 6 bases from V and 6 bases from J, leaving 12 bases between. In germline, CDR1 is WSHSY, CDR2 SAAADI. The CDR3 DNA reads TGCGCCAGCAGCACCGATAGGGGCAATGAGCAGTTCTTC. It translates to CASSTDRGNEQFF.

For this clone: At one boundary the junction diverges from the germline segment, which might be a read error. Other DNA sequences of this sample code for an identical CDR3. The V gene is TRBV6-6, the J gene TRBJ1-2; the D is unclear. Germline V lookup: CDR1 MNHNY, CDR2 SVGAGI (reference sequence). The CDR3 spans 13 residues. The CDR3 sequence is CASSSPPRDGYTF. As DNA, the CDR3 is TGCGCCAGCAGTTCGCCCCCCCGGGATGGCTACACCTTC.

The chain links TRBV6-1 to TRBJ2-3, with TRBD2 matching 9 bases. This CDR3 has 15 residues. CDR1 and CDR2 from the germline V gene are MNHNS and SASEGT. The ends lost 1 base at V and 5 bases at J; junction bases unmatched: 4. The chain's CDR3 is CASSEVAGAQDTQYF. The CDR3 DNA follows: TGTGCCAGCAGTGAAGTAGCGGGGGCCCAAGATACGCAGTATTTT.

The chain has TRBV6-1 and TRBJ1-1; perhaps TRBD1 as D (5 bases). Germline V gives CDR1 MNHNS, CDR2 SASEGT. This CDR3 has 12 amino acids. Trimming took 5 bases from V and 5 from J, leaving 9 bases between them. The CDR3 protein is CASSQQVTEAFF. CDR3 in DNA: TGTGCCAGCAGTCAACAGGTGACTGAAGCTTTCTTT.

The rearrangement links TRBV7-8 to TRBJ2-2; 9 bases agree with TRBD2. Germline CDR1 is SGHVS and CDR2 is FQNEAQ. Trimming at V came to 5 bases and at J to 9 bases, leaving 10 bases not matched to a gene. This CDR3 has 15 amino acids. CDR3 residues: CASSQTSGEMRELFF. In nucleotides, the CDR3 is TGTGCCAGCAGCCAGACTAGCGGCGAGATGAGGGAGCTGTTTTTT.

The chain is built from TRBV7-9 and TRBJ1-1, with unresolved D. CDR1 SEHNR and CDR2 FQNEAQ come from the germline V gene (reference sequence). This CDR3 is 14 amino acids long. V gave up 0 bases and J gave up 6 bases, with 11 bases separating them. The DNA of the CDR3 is TGTGCCAGCAGCTTAGCGCTTGGGAGCCCTGAAGCTTTCTTT. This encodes CASSLALGSPEAFF. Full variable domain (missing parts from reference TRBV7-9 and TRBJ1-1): DTGVSQNPRHKITKRGQNVTFRCDPISEHNRLYWYRQTLGQGPEFLTYFQNEAQLEKSRLLSDRFSAERPKGSFSTLEIQRTEQGDSAMYLCASSLALGSPEAFFGQGTRLTVV.

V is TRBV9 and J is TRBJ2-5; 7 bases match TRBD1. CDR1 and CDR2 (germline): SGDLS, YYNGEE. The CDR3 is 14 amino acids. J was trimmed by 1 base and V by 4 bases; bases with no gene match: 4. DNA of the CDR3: TGTGCCAGCAGCCCCGGGACAGCCCAAGAGACCCAGTACTTC. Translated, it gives CASSPGTAQETQYF. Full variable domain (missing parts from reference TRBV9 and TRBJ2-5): DSGVTQTPKHLITATGQRVTLRCSPRSGDLSVYWYQQSLDQGLQFLIQYYNGEERAKGNILERFSAQQFPDLHSELNLSSLELGDSALYFCASSPGTAQETQYFGPGTRLLVL.

CDR3 in DNA: TGTGCCAGCAGCTTAGAGATAGGAGGGACCCAGTACTTC. This codes for CASSLEIGGTQYF. The chain couples TRBV11-2 to TRBJ2-5, with a possible D match to TRBD2 (5 bases). The CDR3 covers 13 residues. The V end lost 0 bases, the J end lost 7 bases, and 9 bases lay between the germline ends. Germline assignment: CDR1 SGHAT and CDR2 FQNNGV.

This chain's CDR3 is CASSPHRGAGDQETQYF. Written as DNA, the CDR3 is TGTGCCAGCAGCCCTCACCGAGGGGCGGGAGATCAAGAGACCCAGTACTTC. This chain uses TRBV4-2 with TRBJ2-5, with 7 nucleotides matching TRBD2. The J segment lost 2 bases and the V segment lost 4 bases, leaving 13 bases of the junction unmatched. Germline CDR1 reads LGHNA; CDR2 reads YNFKEQ. CDR3 size: 17 residues.

CDR3 sequence (DNA): TGTGCCTCCTCGCGGCGGGGGAGCTCCTACAATGAGCAGTTCTTC. This translates into CASSRRGSSYNEQFF. V usage is TRBV2 and J usage is TRBJ2-1, with TRBD2 matching over 7 bases. Germline CDR1 reads SNHLY; CDR2 reads FYNNEI. V dropped 11 bases and J dropped 0; count of bases not matched to a gene: 10. The CDR3 covers 15 residues.

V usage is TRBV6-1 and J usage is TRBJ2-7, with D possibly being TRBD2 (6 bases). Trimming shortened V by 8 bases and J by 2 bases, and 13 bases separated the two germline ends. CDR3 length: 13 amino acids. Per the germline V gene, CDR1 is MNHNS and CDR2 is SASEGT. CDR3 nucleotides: TGTGCCAGCGGCAGGGACTTGCCCTACGAGCAGTACTTC. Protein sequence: CASGRDLPYEQYF.

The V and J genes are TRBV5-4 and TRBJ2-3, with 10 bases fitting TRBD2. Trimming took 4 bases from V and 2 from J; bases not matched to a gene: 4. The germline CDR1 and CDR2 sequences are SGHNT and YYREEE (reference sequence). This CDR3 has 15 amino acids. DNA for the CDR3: TGTGCCAGCAGCGGGGGACTAGCGCCCACAGATACGCAGTATTTT. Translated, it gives CASSGGLAPTDTQYF.

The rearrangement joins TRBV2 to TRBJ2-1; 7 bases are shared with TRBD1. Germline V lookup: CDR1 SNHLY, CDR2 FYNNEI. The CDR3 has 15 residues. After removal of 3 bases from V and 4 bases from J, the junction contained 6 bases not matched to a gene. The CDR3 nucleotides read TGTGCCAGCAGTGACCCGGGACAGTCGTACAATGAGCAGTTCTTC. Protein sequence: CASSDPGQSYNEQFF. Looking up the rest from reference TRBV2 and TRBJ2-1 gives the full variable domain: EPEVTQTPSHQVTQMGQEVILRCVPISNHLYFYWYRQILGQKVEFLVSFYNNEISEKSEIFDDQFSVERPDGSNFTLKIRSTKLEDSAMYFCASSDPGQSYNEQFFGPGTRLTVL.

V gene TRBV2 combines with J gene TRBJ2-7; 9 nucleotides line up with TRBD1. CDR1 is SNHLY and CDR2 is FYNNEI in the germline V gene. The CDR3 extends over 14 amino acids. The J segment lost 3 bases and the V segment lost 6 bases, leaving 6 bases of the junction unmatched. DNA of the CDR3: TGTGCCAGCAGGTTGACAGGGGGTATCTACGAGCAGTACTTC. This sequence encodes CASRLTGGIYEQYF.

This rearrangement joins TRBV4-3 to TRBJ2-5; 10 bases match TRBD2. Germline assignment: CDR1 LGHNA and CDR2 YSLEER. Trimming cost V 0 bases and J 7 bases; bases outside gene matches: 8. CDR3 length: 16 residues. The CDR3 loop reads CASSQEMGTSVGTQYF. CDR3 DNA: TGCGCCAGCAGCCAAGAGATGGGGACTAGCGTCGGGACCCAGTACTTC.

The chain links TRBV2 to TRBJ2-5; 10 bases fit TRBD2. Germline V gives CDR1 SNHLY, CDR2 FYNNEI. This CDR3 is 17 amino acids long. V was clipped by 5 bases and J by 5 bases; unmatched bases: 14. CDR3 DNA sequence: TGTGCCAGCAGTCCGAGGGCTAGCGGGAGCCCCCGGGAGACCCAGTACTTC. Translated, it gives CASSPRASGSPRETQYF.